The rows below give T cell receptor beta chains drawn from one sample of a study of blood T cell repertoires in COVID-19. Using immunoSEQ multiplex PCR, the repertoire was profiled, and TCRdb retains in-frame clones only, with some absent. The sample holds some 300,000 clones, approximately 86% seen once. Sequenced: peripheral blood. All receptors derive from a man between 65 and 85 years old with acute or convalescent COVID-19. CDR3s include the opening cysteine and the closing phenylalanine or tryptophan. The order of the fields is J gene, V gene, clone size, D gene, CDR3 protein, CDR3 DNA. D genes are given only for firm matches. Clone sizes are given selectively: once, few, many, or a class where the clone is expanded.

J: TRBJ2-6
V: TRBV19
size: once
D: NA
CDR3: CASRTVTRGANVLTF
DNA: TGTGCCAGTAGGACCGTGACTCGTGGGGCCAACGTCCTGACTTTC

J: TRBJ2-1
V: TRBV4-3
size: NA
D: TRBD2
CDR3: CASSRGEGMDEQFF
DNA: TGCGCCAGCAGCCGAGGGGAGGGAATGGATGAGCAGTTCTTC

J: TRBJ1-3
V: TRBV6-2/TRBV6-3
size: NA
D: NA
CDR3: CASSYRLGQSTGYTIYF
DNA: TGTGCCAGCAGTTACCGCTTAGGACAGTCTACGGGGTACACCATATATTTT

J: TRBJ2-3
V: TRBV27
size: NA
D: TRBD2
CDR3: CASSLFSSGDTDTQYF
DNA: TGTGCCAGCAGTTTATTTAGTAGCGGGGACACAGATACGCAGTATTTT

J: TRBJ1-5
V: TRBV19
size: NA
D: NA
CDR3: CASSDTWARAKPQHF
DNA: TGTGCCAGTAGCGACACCTGGGCCAGAGCTAAGCCCCAGCATTTT

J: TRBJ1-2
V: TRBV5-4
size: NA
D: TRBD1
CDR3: CASSLGGQGRYGYTF
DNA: TGTGCCAGCAGCTTGGGGGGACAGGGACGGTATGGCTACACCTTC

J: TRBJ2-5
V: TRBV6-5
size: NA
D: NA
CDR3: CASSYSWLGRETQYF
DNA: TGTGCCAGCAGTTACTCATGGCTGGGCAGAGAGACCCAGTACTTC

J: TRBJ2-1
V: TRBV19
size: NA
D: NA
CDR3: CASSTGFNEQFF
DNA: TGTGCCAGTAGTACAGGTTTCAATGAGCAGTTCTTC

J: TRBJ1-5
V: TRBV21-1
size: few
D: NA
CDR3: CACWGVRITGPNQPQHF
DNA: TGTGCCTGCTGGGGGGTAAGAATCACGGGCCCCAATCAGCCCCAGCATTTT

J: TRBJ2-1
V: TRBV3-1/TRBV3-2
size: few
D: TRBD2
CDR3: CASSPEGLAEGFYNEQFF
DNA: TGTGCCAGCAGCCCCGAAGGACTAGCCGAGGGGTTCTACAATGAGCAGTTCTTC

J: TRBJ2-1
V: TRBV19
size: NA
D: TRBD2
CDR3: CASSPRGAGGINEQFF
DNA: TGTGCCAGTAGTCCCCGGGGAGCGGGGGGGATAAATGAGCAGTTCTTC

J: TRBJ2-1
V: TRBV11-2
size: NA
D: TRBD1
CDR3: CASSISGQGTEQFF
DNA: TGTGCCAGCAGCATATCGGGACAGGGCACTGAGCAGTTCTTC

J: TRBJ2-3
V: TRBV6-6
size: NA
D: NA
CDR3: CASSYPGLSGDTQYF
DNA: TGTGCCAGCAGTTACCCGGGACTGTCCGGGGATACGCAGTATTTT

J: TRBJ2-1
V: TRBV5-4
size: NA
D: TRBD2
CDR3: CASSNLAGGPGNEQFF
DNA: TGTGCCAGCAGCAACCTAGCGGGGGGGCCGGGCAATGAGCAGTTCTTC

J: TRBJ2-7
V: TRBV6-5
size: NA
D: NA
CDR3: CASTRGGSYEQYF
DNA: TGTGCCAGCACGAGGGGGGGCTCCTACGAGCAGTACTTC

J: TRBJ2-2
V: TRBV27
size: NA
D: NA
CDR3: CASSLKSANTGELFF
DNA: TGTGCCAGCAGTTTAAAGTCAGCGAACACCGGGGAGCTGTTTTTT

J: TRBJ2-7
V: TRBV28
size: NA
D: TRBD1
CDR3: CASWTSGTGGYEQYF
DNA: TGTGCCAGCTGGACCTCCGGGACAGGGGGTTACGAGCAGTACTTC

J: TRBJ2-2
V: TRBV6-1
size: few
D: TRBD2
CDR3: CASSGSLGLARTGELFF
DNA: TGTGCCAGCAGTGGCAGCCTGGGACTAGCTAGGACCGGGGAGCTGTTTTTT

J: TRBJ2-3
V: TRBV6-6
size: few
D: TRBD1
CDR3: CASSDPGTGGTDTQYF
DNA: TGTGCCAGCAGCGACCCTGGGACAGGGGGCACAGATACGCAGTATTTT

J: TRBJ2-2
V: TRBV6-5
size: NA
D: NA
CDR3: CASRGGGWNTGELFF
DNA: TGTGCCAGCAGAGGAGGGGGCTGGAACACCGGGGAGCTGTTTTTT

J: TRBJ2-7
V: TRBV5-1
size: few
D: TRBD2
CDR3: CASSLGPTGGGSYEQYF
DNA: TGCGCCAGCAGCTTGGGGCCTACTGGCGGGGGCTCCTACGAGCAGTACTTC

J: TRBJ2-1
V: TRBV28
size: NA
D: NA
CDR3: CASITRMGDEQFF
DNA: TGTGCCAGCATTACGCGGATGGGTGATGAGCAGTTCTTC

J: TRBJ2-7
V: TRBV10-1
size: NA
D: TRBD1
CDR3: CASSDRDSRNKCTYEQYF
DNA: TGCGCCAGCAGTGACCGGGACAGCAGGAACAAGTGCACCTACGAGCAGTACTTC

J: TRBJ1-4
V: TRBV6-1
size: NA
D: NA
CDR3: CASSEAKGTNEKLFF
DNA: TGTGCCAGCAGTGAAGCAAAGGGGACTAATGAAAAACTGTTTTTT